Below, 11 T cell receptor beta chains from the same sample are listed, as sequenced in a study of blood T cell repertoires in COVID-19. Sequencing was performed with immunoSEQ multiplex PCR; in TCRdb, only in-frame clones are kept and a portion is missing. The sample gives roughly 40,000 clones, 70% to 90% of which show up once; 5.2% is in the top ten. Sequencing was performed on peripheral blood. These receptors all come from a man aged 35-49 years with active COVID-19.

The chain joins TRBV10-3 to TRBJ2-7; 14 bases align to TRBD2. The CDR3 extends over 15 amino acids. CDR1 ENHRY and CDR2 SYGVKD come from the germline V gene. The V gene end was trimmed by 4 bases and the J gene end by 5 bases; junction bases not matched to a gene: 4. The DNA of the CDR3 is TGTGCCATCAGTGGGGGACTAGCGGGAGTAAACGAGCAGTACTTC. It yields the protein CAISGGLAGVNEQYF.

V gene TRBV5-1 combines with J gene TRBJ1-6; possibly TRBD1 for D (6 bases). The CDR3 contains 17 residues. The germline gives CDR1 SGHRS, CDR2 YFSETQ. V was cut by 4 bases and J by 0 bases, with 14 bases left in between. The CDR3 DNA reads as TGCGCCAGCAGCAAACTCGACAGGAGCTCCTATAATTCACCCCTCCACTTT. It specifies CASSKLDRSSYNSPLHF.

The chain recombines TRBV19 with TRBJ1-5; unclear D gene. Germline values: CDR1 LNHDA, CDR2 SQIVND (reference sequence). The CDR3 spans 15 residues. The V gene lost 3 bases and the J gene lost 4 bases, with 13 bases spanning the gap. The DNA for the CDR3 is TGTGCCAGTAGTATGATAGGAGAGGAGAATCAGCCCCAGCATTTT. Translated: CASSMIGEENQPQHF.

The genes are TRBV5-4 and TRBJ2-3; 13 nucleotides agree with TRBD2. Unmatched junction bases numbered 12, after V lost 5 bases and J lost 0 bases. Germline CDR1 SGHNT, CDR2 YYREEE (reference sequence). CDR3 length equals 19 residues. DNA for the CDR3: TGTGCCAGCAGGACTGGACTAGCGGGAGTCCGCGCTAGCACAGATACGCAGTATTTT. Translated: CASRTGLAGVRASTDTQYF.

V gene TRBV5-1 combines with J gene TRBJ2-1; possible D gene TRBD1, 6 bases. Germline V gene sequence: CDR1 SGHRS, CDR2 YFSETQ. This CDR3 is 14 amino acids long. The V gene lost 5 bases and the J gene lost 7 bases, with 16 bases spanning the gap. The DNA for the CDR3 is TGCGCCAGCAGGATTTGGACAGCACAGAATGAGCAGTTCTTC. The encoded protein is CASRIWTAQNEQFF.

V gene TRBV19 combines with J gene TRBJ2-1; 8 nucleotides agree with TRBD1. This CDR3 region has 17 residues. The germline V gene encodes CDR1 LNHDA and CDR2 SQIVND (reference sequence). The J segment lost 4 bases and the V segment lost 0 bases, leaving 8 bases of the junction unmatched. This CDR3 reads CASSIDVAGGLYNEQFF. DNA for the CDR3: TGTGCCAGTAGTATAGATGTCGCAGGGGGCCTTTACAATGAGCAGTTCTTC. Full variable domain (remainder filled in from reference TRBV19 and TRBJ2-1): DGGITQSPKYLFRKEGQNVTLSCEQNLNHDAMYWYRQDPGQGLRLIYYSQIVNDFQKGDIAEGYSVSREKKESFPLTVTSAQKNPTAFYLCASSIDVAGGLYNEQFFGPGTRLTVL.

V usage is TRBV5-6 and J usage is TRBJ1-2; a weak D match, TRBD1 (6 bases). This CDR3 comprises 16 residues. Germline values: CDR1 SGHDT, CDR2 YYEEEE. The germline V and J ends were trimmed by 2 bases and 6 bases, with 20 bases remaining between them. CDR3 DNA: TGTGCCAGCAGCTTCCCACAGGGCCCAGGTCGAGATGGCTACACCTTC. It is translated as CASSFPQGPGRDGYTF.

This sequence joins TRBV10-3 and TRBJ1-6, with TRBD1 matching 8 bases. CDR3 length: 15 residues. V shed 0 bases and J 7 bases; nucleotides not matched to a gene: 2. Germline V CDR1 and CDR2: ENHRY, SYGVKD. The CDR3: CAISESGQENSPLHF. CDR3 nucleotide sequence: TGTGCCATCAGTGAGTCGGGACAGGAGAATTCACCCCTCCACTTT.

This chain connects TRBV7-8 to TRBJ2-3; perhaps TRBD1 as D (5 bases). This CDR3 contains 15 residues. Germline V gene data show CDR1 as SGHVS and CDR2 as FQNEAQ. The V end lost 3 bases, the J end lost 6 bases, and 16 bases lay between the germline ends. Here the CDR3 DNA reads TGTGCCAGCAGCTTGGCCAGGGTGCGAGCGGATACGCAGTATTTT. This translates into CASSLARVRADTQYF.

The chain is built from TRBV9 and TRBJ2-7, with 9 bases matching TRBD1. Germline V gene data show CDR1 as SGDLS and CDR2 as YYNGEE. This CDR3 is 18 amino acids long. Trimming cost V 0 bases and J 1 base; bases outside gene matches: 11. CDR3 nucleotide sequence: TGTGCCAGCAGCGTAGGCCTCATTCGGGACAGGGCTTCCTACGAGCAGTACTTC. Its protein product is CASSVGLIRDRASYEQYF.

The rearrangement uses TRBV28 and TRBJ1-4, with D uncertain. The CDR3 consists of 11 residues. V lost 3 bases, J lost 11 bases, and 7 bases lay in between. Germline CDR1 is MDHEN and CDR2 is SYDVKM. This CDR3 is CASSLSGKLFF. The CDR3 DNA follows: TGTGCCAGCAGTTTGAGCGGGAAACTGTTTTTT.